Reported below is one T cell receptor beta chain. This specimen belongs to a study of Ad26.COV2.S vaccination and SARS-CoV-2 variants. The treatment is: 15 to 20 received Ad26.COV2.S at low or high dose, single or two shots; about 5 received placebo; per-sample allocation not given. Sampling was done on day 63 after the first vaccine or placebo injection. Profiled with immunoSEQ multiplex PCR; TCRdb holds only in-frame clones, not every one. Among roughly 400,000 clones listed, 80% to 95% were seen once. Trimming shortened V by 1 base and J by 5 bases, and 14 bases separated the two germline ends. The CDR3 runs 15 residues. Per germline, CDR1 SGHTA and CDR2 FQGNSA.

The rearrangement joins TRBV7-2 to TRBJ1-2; D gene unclear. The sequencing here drew on peripheral blood, taken in a trial of Ad26.COV2.S vaccine versus placebo. This clonotype was sampled from a person aged 18 to 59 who received the Ad26.COV2.S COVID-19 vaccine or a placebo. DNA for the CDR3: TGTGCCAGCAGCTTAGGTACCACCCGCACTTATGGCTACACCTTC. Translating gives CASSLGTTRTYGYTF.